These 25 T cell receptor beta chains were sequenced from one sample in a study of control samples from healthy donors and cancer patients. TCRdb keeps only in-frame clones here, not all; method: immunoSEQ multiplex PCR. Of around 150,000 clones in the sample, about 94% are singletons; the top ten hold around 9.3%. The material sequenced was blood. These receptors all stem from a woman aged 40 to 50 in good health.

This chain connects TRBV6-2 or TRBV6-3 to TRBJ1-2, with D unclear. V lost 2 bases to trimming and J lost 8 bases, with 9 bases between them. The CDR3 totals 12 residues. The germline CDR1 and CDR2 sequences are MNHEY and SVGEGT. DNA for the CDR3: TGTGCCAGCAGTTACATGGAGAGGGGCTACACCTTC. Its translation is CASSYMERGYTF.

The rearrangement uses TRBV4-1 and TRBJ2-2; 7 positions agree with TRBD2. Germline V lookup: CDR1 MGHRA, CDR2 YSYEKL. The CDR3 has 17 amino acids. The trim removed 0 bases at V and 5 bases at J, leaving 9 bases unmatched. In nucleotides, the CDR3 is TGCGCCAGCAGCCAAGAAGGGGAGCGGGGAGGAACCGGGGAGCTGTTTTTT. It yields the protein CASSQEGERGGTGELFF.

CDR3 in amino acids: CASSTRTDTEAFF. In nucleotides, the CDR3 is TGTGCCAGCAGTACAAGGACGGACACTGAAGCTTTCTTT. The chain carries TRBV2 and TRBJ1-1; D uncertain. The CDR3 runs to 13 residues. V was trimmed by 5 bases and J by 3 bases, leaving 10 bases between them. Germline CDR1 reads SNHLY; CDR2 reads FYNNEI.

The chain uses TRBV7-9 and TRBJ2-5; D remains ambiguous. The CDR3 has 14 residues. V lost 5 bases, J lost 2 bases, and 12 bases lay in between. CDR1 SEHNR and CDR2 FQNEAQ come from the germline V gene (reference sequence). CDR3 in DNA: TGTGCCAGCAGCACACAGAGTTGGCAAGAGACCCAGTACTTC. Protein product: CASSTQSWQETQYF.

The CDR3 reads CASSVAAENTGELFF. In nucleotides, the CDR3 is TGTGCCAGCAGCGTAGCAGCGGAGAACACCGGGGAGCTGTTTTTT. The rearrangement links TRBV9 to TRBJ2-2, with D possibly TRBD2 on 5 matching bases. The CDR3 spans 15 residues. V lost 0 bases to trimming and J lost 1 base, with 7 bases between them. Germline assignment: CDR1 SGDLS and CDR2 YYNGEE.

This chain joins TRBV4-3 and TRBJ1-1, with D uncertain. This CDR3 has 14 residues. From germline, CDR1 is LGHNA and CDR2 YSLEER. V was cut by 1 base and J by 2 bases, with 8 bases left in between. In DNA form, the CDR3 reads TGCGCCAGCAGCCAAGGGGGTGTCAACACTGAAGCTTTCTTT. Amino acids: CASSQGGVNTEAFF.

In regard to this clone: A read error may account for a junction end that differs from germline. This chain links TRBV7-7 with TRBJ2-1, with 10 positions matching TRBD2. Germline CDR1 and CDR2: SSHAT and FNYEAQ (reference sequence). The CDR3 is 16 residues long. DNA for the CDR3: TGTGCTAGCAGCTTAGATTTAGCGGGAGGCTACAATGAGCAGTTCTTC. It yields the protein CASSLDLAGGYNEQFF.

J is TRBJ2-5 and V is TRBV5-5, with TRBD1 as a possible D gene (6 bases). Trimming cost V 2 bases and J 1 base, with 9 bases left between them. From germline, CDR1 is SGHKS and CDR2 YYEKEE (reference sequence). CDR3 size: 14 residues. The CDR3 sequence is CASSLSDSQETQYF. The CDR3 DNA follows: TGTGCCAGCAGCTTATCGGACAGCCAAGAGACCCAGTACTTC.

The rearrangement joins TRBV24-1 to TRBJ2-3; D tentatively reads TRBD1 or TRBD2 (5 bases each). V was shortened by 10 bases and J by 1 base, with 11 bases between the two germline ends. Germline V gives CDR1 KGHDR, CDR2 SFDVKD. The CDR3 has 13 amino acids. The CDR3 bases are TGTGCCACGGGGGACCGCCGCACAGATACGCAGTATTTT. As protein: CATGDRRTDTQYF.

J is TRBJ1-2 and V is TRBV5-1; the match to TRBD1 covers 9 bases. CDR3 length equals 15 residues. Germline V gene data show CDR1 as SGHRS and CDR2 as YFSETQ. V lost 7 bases, J lost 0 bases, and 7 bases stayed unmatched. CDR3 DNA: TGCGCCAGCTTTCCTCGACAGGGGGCTAACTATGGCTACACCTTC. Its protein is CASFPRQGANYGYTF.

The rearrangement joins TRBV5-5 to TRBJ2-1; 10 positions agree with TRBD2. Germline V CDR1 and CDR2: SGHKS, YYEKEE (reference sequence). With 3 bases clipped from V and 4 bases from J, the junction kept 4 bases outside the gene matches. The CDR3 is 15 residues long. Written as DNA, the CDR3 is TGTGCCAGCAGCTACTCTAGCGGGAGTTACAATGAGCAGTTCTTC. This codes for CASSYSSGSYNEQFF.

The chain is built from TRBV4-2 and TRBJ1-1; the D is unclear. Trimming shortened V by 0 bases and J by 0 bases, and 11 bases separated the two germline ends. This CDR3 contains 16 residues. The V gene's germline CDR1 is LGHNA and CDR2 YNFKEQ. CDR3: CASSQDPPTMNTEAFF. The CDR3 bases are TGTGCCAGCAGCCAAGATCCCCCGACAATGAACACTGAAGCTTTCTTT.

Here the CDR3 reads CASTATGPGELFF. The CDR3 bases are TGTGCCAGCACCGCGACAGGGCCCGGGGAGCTGTTTTTT. V and J are TRBV7-2 and TRBJ2-2; 7 positions agree with TRBD1. The CDR3 contains 13 residues. Trimming at V came to 7 bases and at J to 6 bases, leaving 5 bases not matched to a gene. CDR1 and CDR2 (germline): SGHTA, FQGNSA.

This clone was detected once. The chain joins TRBV5-1 to TRBJ2-5, with D maybe TRBD2 (6 bases). This CDR3 contains 16 residues. The V end was cut by 3 bases, the J end by 3 bases, with 18 bases between. Germline values: CDR1 SGHRS, CDR2 YFSETQ. The CDR3 spells CASSSTTGTWKETQYF. The CDR3 bases are TGCGCCAGCAGCTCAACAACCGGGACTTGGAAAGAGACCCAGTACTTC.

The rearrangement joins TRBV9 to TRBJ1-6, with D maybe TRBD1 (5 bases). Germline CDR1 reads SGDLS; CDR2 reads YYNGEE. The CDR3 has 15 amino acids. The ends were cut back, 0 bases at V and 7 bases at J, with 11 bases in the middle. The CDR3 loop reads CASSVALGVNSPLHF. The CDR3 region has the DNA TGTGCCAGCAGCGTAGCTTTAGGGGTAAATTCACCCCTCCACTTT. Full variable domain (outside the CDR3, taken from reference TRBV9 and TRBJ1-6): DSGVTQTPKHLITATGQRVTLRCSPRSGDLSVYWYQQSLDQGLQFLIQYYNGEERAKGNILERFSAQQFPDLHSELNLSSLELGDSALYFCASSVALGVNSPLHFGNGTRLTVT.

J is TRBJ2-3 and V is TRBV7-2, with D tentatively TRBD2 (6 bases). The V end lost 5 bases, the J end lost 2 bases, and 17 bases lay between the germline ends. CDR3 length equals 16 residues. Germline CDR1 and CDR2: SGHTA and FQGNSA. CDR3: CASSGRDGSHTDTQYF. The DNA for the CDR3 is TGTGCCAGCAGCGGAAGGGACGGGAGTCACACAGATACGCAGTATTTT.

The chain uses TRBV2 and TRBJ2-5; the match to TRBD2 covers 8 bases. The CDR3 consists of 14 residues. V shed 11 bases and J 0 bases; nucleotides not matched to a gene: 8. Germline V gene sequence: CDR1 SNHLY, CDR2 FYNNEI. CDR3 nucleotides: TGTGCCGGAAAAGCGGGAGTACACCAAGAGACCCAGTACTTC. Protein: CAGKAGVHQETQYF.

The chain carries TRBV29-1 and TRBJ2-1, with D perhaps given as TRBD1 or TRBD2 (5 bases each). V was shortened by 8 bases and J by 2 bases, with 10 bases between the two germline ends. In germline, CDR1 is SQVTM, CDR2 ANQGSEA. The CDR3 spans 12 residues. The CDR3 here is CSPRGPYNEQFF. The CDR3 bases are TGCAGCCCCCGGGGACCCTACAATGAGCAGTTCTTC.

This clone was picked up one time. This chain connects TRBV5-8 to TRBJ1-3; no firm D call. Trimming took 0 bases from V and 1 from J, leaving 8 bases between them. This CDR3 spans 15 amino acids. Germline CDR1 is SGHTS and CDR2 is YDEGEE. This chain's CDR3 is CASSLEPSSGNTIYF. DNA of the CDR3: TGTGCCAGCAGCTTGGAGCCTTCGTCTGGAAACACCATATATTTT.

This chain joins TRBV19 and TRBJ1-1; D unclear. Germline V gene data show CDR1 as LNHDA and CDR2 as SQIVND (reference sequence). V dropped 6 bases and J dropped 7 bases, with 15 bases sitting between them. The CDR3 has 13 amino acids. CDR3 loop: CASRQDTVGEAFF. The CDR3 DNA is TGTGCCAGTAGGCAGGATACGGTAGGTGAAGCTTTCTTT.

The V gene is TRBV6-5, the J gene TRBJ2-4; D gene uncertain. This CDR3 spans 15 amino acids. Germline V lookup: CDR1 MNHEY, CDR2 SVGAGI. Trimming removed 0 bases from V and 0 bases from J, with 6 bases in between. CDR3 region: CASSYSARAKNIQYF. For the CDR3, the DNA is TGTGCCAGCAGTTACTCGGCTAGAGCCAAAAACATTCAGTACTTC.

The chain is built from TRBV6-1 and TRBJ1-2, with D unresolved. The CDR3 extends over 15 amino acids. Germline values: CDR1 MNHNS, CDR2 SASEGT. V was trimmed by 2 bases and J by 4 bases, leaving 14 bases between them. CDR3 protein: CASSELPGLSYGYTF. The CDR3 nucleotides are TGTGCCAGCAGTGAACTACCTGGGCTCAGCTATGGCTACACCTTC.

With respect to this clone: Other DNA sequences from this sample encode an identical CDR3 as well. The chain has TRBV3-1 (or the pseudogene TRBV3-2) and TRBJ1-6; the D gene is possibly TRBD1 (5 bases). This CDR3 comprises 13 residues. The V end was cut by 5 bases, the J end by 7 bases, with 9 bases between. Germline V gene sequence: CDR1 LGHDT, CDR2 YNNKEL (reference sequence). As DNA, the CDR3 is TGTGCCAGCAGCGGGGCACCGAATTCACCCCTCCACTTT. Its protein is CASSGAPNSPLHF.

This chain links TRBV3-1 (or the pseudogene TRBV3-2) with TRBJ1-2; D not resolved. The CDR3 length is 14 residues. Trimming took 0 bases from V and 8 from J, leaving 13 bases between them. Germline V gene lookup returns CDR1 LGHDT and CDR2 YNNKEL (reference sequence). The CDR3 sequence is CASSQDVKTRGYTF. In DNA, the CDR3 is TGTGCCAGCAGCCAAGATGTGAAGACGCGGGGCTACACCTTC.

The chain combines TRBV18 with TRBJ2-5; D remains unclear. This CDR3 has 14 residues. Trimming shortened V by 2 bases and J by 2 bases, and 9 bases separated the two germline ends. The V gene's germline CDR1 is KGHSH and CDR2 LQKENI. The CDR3 sequence is CASSPWQAQETQYF. The CDR3 bases are TGTGCCAGCTCACCATGGCAGGCTCAAGAGACCCAGTACTTC.